The 5 T cell receptor beta chains reported below all come from one sample, sequenced in a study of T cells in Graves' hyperthyroidism and ophthalmopathy (dated by TCRdb to about 2019). Library construction relied on multiplex PCR. Sequencer: Illumina HiSeq 2000. TCR beta CDR3 regions were amplified from RNA transcripts. The first round of RT-PCR for the TCR CDR3 was performed with the HTBI primer set and the Qiagen OneStep RT-PCR kit. TCRdb redid the processing of the public reads, applying fastp at Q25 and MiXCR, and retained in-frame beta chains. Here each entry gathers all rows of one CDR3 protein and keeps the most common genes and DNA. A total of approximately 630,000 distinct CDR3 sequences appear in this sample, 15% to 20% of them only once. Clones ranked in the top ten supply approximately 3.9% of the sample. The sequencing input was blood. The receptors come from a woman in her 30s with Graves' hyperthyroidism.

The V gene is TRBV5-1, the J gene TRBJ1-1, with D unresolved. V lost 0 bases and J lost 4, with 16 bases in between. The CDR3 extends over 16 amino acids. Germline V gene sequence: CDR1 SGHRS, CDR2 YFSETQ. The CDR3 DNA reads as TGCGCCAGCAGCTTGGGACTGGGGTGGGGTGTCACTGAAGCTTTCTTT. Translation gives CASSLGLGWGVTEAFF. The full variable domain, completed using reference TRBV5-1 and TRBJ1-1, is KAGVTQTPRYLIKTRGQQVTLSCSPISGHRSVSWYQQTPGQGLQFLFEYFSETQRNKGNFPGRFSGRQFSNSRSEMNVSTLELGDSALYLCASSLGLGWGVTEAFFGQGTRLTVV.

This clonotype has only a few counts. The chain uses TRBV7-2 and TRBJ2-7, with 8 bases identical to TRBD2. The CDR3 has 16 residues. Losses at the gene ends were 3 bases for V and 3 bases for J; bases not matched to a gene: 10. Germline CDR1 SGHTA, CDR2 FQGNSA. DNA of the CDR3: TGTGCCAGCAGCTTCCGATCCGGGACTAGTCTCTACGAGCAGTACTTC. The encoded protein is CASSFRSGTSLYEQYF.

This clonotype appeared many times. The rearrangement joins TRBV2 to TRBJ2-1; 9 nucleotides agree with TRBD2. Germline V CDR1 and CDR2: SNHLY, FYNNEI. This CDR3 has 16 amino acids. J was trimmed by 7 bases and V by 4 bases; bases with no gene match: 11. CDR3 coding DNA: TGTGCCAGCAGTGCCCGACTAGCGGACCTGGGTAATGAGCAGTTCTTC. Its translation is CASSARLADLGNEQFF.

This rearrangement joins TRBV25-1 to TRBJ2-1; 7 bases agree with TRBD1. The CDR3 has 14 amino acids. The germline V gene has CDR1 MGHDK and CDR2 SYGVNS. Trimming at V came to 2 bases and at J to 4 bases, leaving 2 bases not matched to a gene. Here the CDR3 DNA reads TGTGCCAGCAGTGAAGTGGGACAGTACAATGAGCAGTTCTTC. This encodes CASSEVGQYNEQFF.

This clonotype was counted only a few times. V usage is TRBV4-1 and J usage is TRBJ1-1; TRBD1 might be the D (5 bases). Germline V gene data show CDR1 as MGHRA and CDR2 as YSYEKL. Trimming pared 0 bases from V and 1 base from J, leaving 12 bases between. This CDR3 spans 16 amino acids. In nucleotides, the CDR3 is TGCGCCAGCAGCCAAGATACAGGAACGGGGAACACTGAAGCTTTCTTT. It specifies CASSQDTGTGNTEAFF.